This T cell receptor (beta chain) was recovered during a study of CD8+ T cells in alopecia areata. V was trimmed by 5 bases and J by 1 base, leaving 2 bases between them. Germline CDR1 reads SGHAT; CDR2 reads FQNNGV. The CDR3 length is 11 residues. This clone was detected only once. No antigen is known for it. General study points: Clonality exceeded that of normal scalp in lesional scalp, most notably in alopecia totalis/universalis.

Extracted RNA was reverse transcribed into cDNA, the sequencing template. Profiling relied on immunoSEQ multiplex PCR, and the TCRdb table lists in-frame clones only, not all of them. Seen here are about 130,000 clones, 45% to 60% observed once, and the top ten hold roughly 4.8%. The source material was CD4+ T cells sorted from blood, sampled at week 0. The clonotype originates from a human donor with alopecia areata. V usage is TRBV11-2 and J usage is TRBJ1-1; unclear D gene. CDR3 nucleotides: TGTGCCAGCAGCGCGAACACTGAAGCTTTCTTT. Translated: CASSANTEAFF.